This T cell receptor beta chain was obtained from a study of T cells in localized non-small cell lung cancer. Study observations and caveats: Owing to sequencing of a solitary tumor region, heterogeneity cannot be discounted.

About this clone: Its matching antigen is unknown.

Measured with immunoSEQ multiplex PCR; TCRdb has only the in-frame clones, and not every one. This table holds 20,000 to 30,000 clones, 86% found once. This CDR3 is built from 14 residues. Unmatched junction bases numbered 10, after V lost 5 bases and J lost 9 bases. Germline loops: CDR1 MDHEN, CDR2 SYDVKM. The sample consisted of peripheral blood, taken before any cancer treatment. The J gene is TRBJ2-1, the V gene TRBV28; TRBD1 matches 7 bases. This receptor was identified in a woman between 35 and 70 years old with stage I lung adenocarcinoma. This chain's CDR3 is CASSPHPTGREQFF. The DNA of the CDR3 is TGTGCCAGCAGTCCACACCCGACAGGGCGTGAGCAGTTCTTC.